This TCR delta chain is from a study of gamma-delta chains in newborns, infants, children. Study context: Innate gammadelta T cells reportedly expand polyclonally right after birth, driven by microbial exposure, per the title.

The ends were cut back, 0 bases at V and 0 bases at J, with 11 bases in the middle. This CDR3 is 16 amino acids long. CDR1 and CDR2 from the germline V gene are TSWWSYY and QGS. About this clone itself: The sample holds other DNA sequences that translate to the same CDR3.

TCRdb called clones anew from the reads with CATT. The sample holds under 3,500 delta-chain clones, 35% to 55% seen once. The chain links TRDV1 to TRDJ1; D is unresolved. This sequence originates from a child who received the measles vaccine. This specimen was blood, taken at baseline. The CDR3: CALGELGHSDTDKLIF. In nucleotides, the CDR3 is TGTGCTCTTGGGGAACTGGGGCATTCGGACACCGATAAACTCATCTTT.